What follows is one TCR beta chain and its context. After removal of 4 bases from V and 5 bases from J, the junction contained 14 bases not matched to a gene. From germline, CDR1 is SGHDT and CDR2 YYEEEE. This CDR3 is built from 16 residues. Repertoires were generated with immunoSEQ multiplex PCR, while TCRdb's copy carries only in-frame clones and drops some. This sample has tens of thousands of clones, with roughly nine tenths found just once. The data stem from a study of T cell changes during pregnancy in multiple sclerosis. The chain couples TRBV5-6 to TRBJ2-7; 8 positions agree with TRBD1. This clonotype was obtained from a female donor with multiple sclerosis, enrolled in a pregnancy study. The source material was CD4+ T cells from peripheral blood mononuclear cells, sampled before pregnancy. Written as DNA, the CDR3 is TGTGCCAGCAGCCGGGGTTTAGGACAGGGTTATAACGAGCAGTACTTC. Its translation is CASSRGLGQGYNEQYF.